These 5 T cell receptor beta chains were sequenced from one sample in a study of naive and memory T cell subsets. Whole-study results and caveats: A few larger clonotypes appeared in naive repertoires, especially CD8, possibly memory cells re-expressing CD45RA.

Their cognate antigens are unknown. Both TRBC1 and TRBC2 were covered by a beta constant-region primer of two equimolar oligonucleotides. Ligated cDNA was amplified by four rounds of PCR with nested alpha and beta constant-region primers and SP2. MiXCR was run by TCRdb on the UMI-ligation and nested PCR reads, yielding one entry per CDR3 protein. The sample shows around 160,000 distinct CDR3 sequences, approximately 22% of them seen only once. The sample comprised naive CD4+ T cells from blood. All receptors come from a human donor in good health.

A few counts support this clonotype. The chain has TRBV7-3 and TRBJ2-3, with 7 bases lining up with TRBD1. Germline assignment: CDR1 SGHTA and CDR2 FQGTGA. The CDR3 covers 16 residues. V dropped 4 bases and J dropped 0; count of bases not matched to a gene: 7. The CDR3 loop reads CASSSLTGTSTDTQYF. CDR3 nucleotide sequence: TGTGCCAGCAGCTCCCTGACAGGGACCAGCACAGATACGCAGTATTTT.

The chain uses TRBV7-2 and TRBJ2-7; 12 nucleotides match TRBD1. Trimming at V came to 3 bases and at J to 7 bases, leaving 13 bases not matched to a gene. This CDR3 region has 17 residues. Per germline, CDR1 SGHTA and CDR2 FQGNSA. Here the CDR3 reads CASSFQHPGQGALEQYF. As DNA, the CDR3 is TGTGCCAGCAGCTTCCAACACCCGGGACAGGGGGCCCTAGAGCAGTACTTC.

The CDR3 nucleotides read TGTGCCAGCAGTGAAGTGCCGTCAGATACGCAGTATTTT. It encodes CASSEVPSDTQYF. V usage is TRBV6-1 and J usage is TRBJ2-3; D is undetermined. Trimming took 1 base from V and 4 from J, leaving 6 bases between them. Germline V gives CDR1 MNHNS, CDR2 SASEGT. The CDR3 length is 13 residues.

CDR3: CASSSGGGITYEQYF. The CDR3 coding sequence is TGCGCCAGCAGCTCCGGCGGGGGGATAACCTACGAGCAGTACTTC. The chain employs TRBV5-1 and TRBJ2-7; TRBD2 matches at 8 bases. Germline CDR1 and CDR2: SGHRS and YFSETQ. The CDR3 is made up of 15 amino acids. V dropped 3 bases and J dropped 2; count of bases not matched to a gene: 7.

This chain connects TRBV10-2 to TRBJ1-5; a possible D gene is TRBD1 (5 bases). Between the trimmed V and J ends, which lost 6 bases and 5 bases, there was a span of 17 bases. Germline assignment: CDR1 WSHSY and CDR2 SAAADI. The CDR3 is 15 amino acids. DNA for the CDR3: TGCGCCAGCAGCCCCGGGACTTGGGGCGATCAGCCCCAGCATTTT. This translates into CASSPGTWGDQPQHF.